These 27 T cell receptor beta chains came from one sample sequenced in a study of cytomegalovirus exposure and HLA in healthy donors. Assay: immunoSEQ multiplex PCR; the TCRdb copy retains only in-frame clones and omits some. The top ten hold more than 0.95% of the sample, which has 250,000 to 350,000 clones, 88% seen once. Sample: PBMCs. The receptors come from a man aged 30-40 years in good health and CMV-seronegative.

This chain joins TRBV27 and TRBJ2-7; 9 positions match TRBD2. J was trimmed by 4 bases and V by 5 bases; bases with no gene match: 3. The CDR3 is 13 amino acids. Germline CDR1 and CDR2: MNHEY and SMNVEV (reference sequence). CDR3 region: CASSLGLAYEQYF. The CDR3 DNA reads as TGTGCCAGCAGTCTGGGACTAGCTTACGAGCAGTACTTC.

This rearrangement joins TRBV4-3 to TRBJ2-3, with 8 nucleotides matching TRBD2. CDR3 length: 17 amino acids. CDR1 and CDR2 (germline): LGHNA, YSLEER. The ends lost 0 bases at V and 2 bases at J; junction bases unmatched: 7. The CDR3: CASSQDPAGDHTDTQYF. CDR3 DNA sequence: TGCGCCAGCAGCCAAGATCCAGCGGGGGACCACACAGATACGCAGTATTTT.

The chain links TRBV2 to TRBJ1-2, with 7 positions matching TRBD1. The ends lost 9 bases at V and 7 bases at J; junction bases unmatched: 5. CDR1 and CDR2 (germline): SNHLY, FYNNEI. CDR3 size: 11 residues. The CDR3 DNA sequence: TGTGCCAGGGGGACAGTCGGTGGCTACACCTTC. As protein: CARGTVGGYTF. Variable domain in full (rest from reference TRBV2 and TRBJ1-2): EPEVTQTPSHQVTQMGQEVILRCVPISNHLYFYWYRQILGQKVEFLVSFYNNEISEKSEIFDDQFSVERPDGSNFTLKIRSTKLEDSAMYFCARGTVGGYTFGSGTRLTVV.

This clone was observed a handful of times. The chain carries TRBV18 and TRBJ1-1; D call uncertain. V was clipped by 2 bases and J by 1 base, with 14 bases between them. CDR1 KGHSH and CDR2 LQKENI come from the germline V gene. The CDR3 is 16 residues long. CDR3 in amino acids: CASSPDQARSNTEAFF. The DNA for the CDR3 is TGTGCCAGCTCACCAGACCAAGCGAGGTCGAACACTGAAGCTTTCTTT.

The V and J genes are TRBV11-1 and TRBJ1-1; TRBD1 is a possible D gene (5 bases). The CDR3 totals 15 residues. V was pared by 2 bases and J by 11 bases, with 21 bases between. Germline V CDR1 and CDR2: SGHAT, FQDESV (reference sequence). CDR3 sequence: CASSLLQASGGGAFF. The CDR3 region has the DNA TGTGCCAGCAGCTTACTACAGGCCTCGGGAGGTGGGGCTTTCTTT.

This rearrangement joins TRBV13 to TRBJ1-1; maybe TRBD1 (6 bases). The V end was cut by 5 bases, the J end by 1 base, with 11 bases between. Germline lookup yields CDR1 PRHDT and CDR2 FYEKMQ (reference sequence). The CDR3 covers 14 residues. CDR3 DNA: TGTGCCAGCAGCATGGGACACCCGAACACTGAAGCTTTCTTT. Translated, it gives CASSMGHPNTEAFF.

The chain is built from TRBV2 and TRBJ1-1, with D possibly being TRBD1 (6 bases). With 6 bases removed from V and 0 bases from J, the gap between germline ends came to 11 bases. The germline V gene has CDR1 SNHLY and CDR2 FYNNEI. The CDR3 is made up of 14 amino acids. The CDR3 DNA follows: TGTGCCAGCAGGAGGGGGAATCTGAACACTGAAGCTTTCTTT. It translates to CASRRGNLNTEAFF.

The CDR3 DNA follows: TGTGCCAGCAGCTTGGACGGACAGGGTAACGATCAGCCCCAGCATTTT. This sequence encodes CASSLDGQGNDQPQHF. This rearrangement joins TRBV5-6 to TRBJ1-5; 8 nucleotides line up with TRBD1. V was pared by 0 bases and J by 5 bases, with 7 bases of the junction left unmatched. The CDR3 contains 16 residues. Germline lookup yields CDR1 SGHDT and CDR2 YYEEEE.

The chain couples TRBV18 to TRBJ2-2; D gene ambiguous. CDR1 and CDR2 (germline): KGHSH, LQKENI. V lost 2 bases to trimming and J lost 1 base, with 8 bases between them. The CDR3 covers 15 residues. This chain's CDR3 is CASSPTALNTGELFF. In DNA form, the CDR3 reads TGTGCCAGCTCACCAACTGCCCTGAACACCGGGGAGCTGTTTTTT.

The V call is TRBV9, the J call TRBJ2-3, with 11 positions matching TRBD2. Germline lookup yields CDR1 SGDLS and CDR2 YYNGEE. The junction had 3 bases not matched to a gene; V was cut back by 0 bases and J by 3 bases. The CDR3 extends over 16 amino acids. The CDR3 DNA is TGTGCCAGCAGCGTAGGGGCTAGCGGGGGGACAGATACGCAGTATTTT. The encoded protein is CASSVGASGGTDTQYF. The variable domain in full, with the rest retrieved from reference TRBV9 and TRBJ2-3, is DSGVTQTPKHLITATGQRVTLRCSPRSGDLSVYWYQQSLDQGLQFLIQYYNGEERAKGNILERFSAQQFPDLHSELNLSSLELGDSALYFCASSVGASGGTDTQYFGPGTRLTVL.

This clone was seen a few times. The chain uses TRBV27 and TRBJ1-5; no clear D. The germline CDR1 and CDR2 sequences are MNHEY and SMNVEV (reference sequence). Deletions cut 1 base from V and 0 bases from J, with 4 bases between. The CDR3 is 14 amino acids. As DNA, the CDR3 is TGTGCCAGCAGTTTATTCGGTAGCAATCAGCCCCAGCATTTT. As protein: CASSLFGSNQPQHF.

CDR3 DNA: TGTGCCAGTTCACAGGGGGCCCTCTATGGCTACACCTTC. It codes for CASSQGALYGYTF. This chain joins TRBV7-9 and TRBJ1-2, with 9 bases identical to TRBD1. The CDR3 contains 13 residues. J gave up 4 bases and V 9 bases, and 6 bases lay outside the gene matches. Per the germline V gene, CDR1 is SEHNR and CDR2 is FQNEAQ (reference sequence).

This chain uses TRBV19 with TRBJ1-1; D is ambiguous. Looked up from germline, CDR1 is LNHDA and CDR2 is SQIVND (reference sequence). This CDR3 has 14 residues. V was shortened by 5 bases and J by 0 bases, with 10 bases between the two germline ends. The CDR3 region is CASSEGHVNTEAFF. The CDR3 DNA sequence: TGTGCCAGTAGTGAGGGCCACGTGAACACTGAAGCTTTCTTT.

This chain uses TRBV7-6 with TRBJ2-4, with D tentatively TRBD2 (5 bases). Germline V gene sequence: CDR1 SGHVS, CDR2 FNYEAQ. V was trimmed by 1 base and J by 3 bases, leaving 7 bases between them. The length of the CDR3 is 14 residues. The CDR3 reads CASSLGGVKNIQYF. The DNA of the CDR3 is TGTGCCAGCAGCTTAGGGGGAGTCAAAAACATTCAGTACTTC.

This chain links TRBV30 with TRBJ1-2; D gene uncertain. The CDR3 totals 13 residues. V lost 4 bases to trimming and J lost 1 base, with 10 bases between them. CDR1 GTSNPN and CDR2 SVGIG come from the germline V gene (reference sequence). The CDR3 DNA reads as TGTGCCTGGATGTTGGGCAGTAACTATGGCTACACCTTC. Translated, it gives CAWMLGSNYGYTF. The variable domain in full, with the rest retrieved from reference TRBV30 and TRBJ1-2, is SQTIHQWPATLVQPVGSPLSLECTVEGTSNPNLYWYRQAAGRGLQLLFYSVGIGQISSEVPQNLSASRPQDRQFILSSKKLLLSDSGFYLCAWMLGSNYGYTFGSGTRLTVV.

The chain links TRBV7-9 to TRBJ2-5, with 8 bases lining up with TRBD1. Germline trimming cut 1 base from V and 5 bases from J; bases unmatched to any gene: 9. Germline V gene data show CDR1 as SEHNR and CDR2 as FQNEAQ (reference sequence). The CDR3 loop spans 16 amino acids. CDR3 in amino acids: CASSLGFQGAQETQYF. CDR3 DNA sequence: TGTGCCAGCAGCTTAGGATTCCAGGGGGCTCAGGAGACCCAGTACTTC.

The chain carries TRBV5-6 and TRBJ1-2; a possible D gene is TRBD1 (6 bases). The V end was cut by 6 bases, the J end by 8 bases, with 14 bases between. The germline V gene has CDR1 SGHDT and CDR2 YYEEEE. This CDR3 has 12 amino acids. CDR3 sequence: CASIRDIRGYTF. Written as DNA, the CDR3 is TGTGCCAGCATCCGGGACATTAGAGGCTACACCTTC.

This chain links TRBV7-8 with TRBJ1-1, with 7 positions matching TRBD1. Germline lookup yields CDR1 SGHVS and CDR2 FQNEAQ. This CDR3 has 14 residues. V was pared by 4 bases and J by 1 base, with 3 bases of the junction left unmatched. In DNA form, the CDR3 reads TGTGCCAGCAGCTCCCGGACAGGGAACACTGAAGCTTTCTTT. This codes for CASSSRTGNTEAFF.

The chain links TRBV14 to TRBJ1-3; D is possibly TRBD1 (6 bases). CDR3 size: 16 residues. Germline values: CDR1 SGHDN, CDR2 FVKESK. The V gene lost 4 bases and the J gene lost 2 bases, with 15 bases spanning the gap. In DNA, the CDR3 is TGTGCCAGCAGCCCCACAGGGCGGCGGACTGGAAACACCATATATTTT. This sequence encodes CASSPTGRRTGNTIYF.

This sequence joins TRBV13 and TRBJ2-1; possibly TRBD1 for D (6 bases). This CDR3 has 21 residues. V gave up 4 bases and J gave up 4 bases, with 32 bases separating them. Germline V gene sequence: CDR1 PRHDT, CDR2 FYEKMQ (reference sequence). The CDR3 DNA sequence: TGTGCCAGCAGCTCGTTTTTGGGGGAAGGGGGTTTTGGGACGCCTTACAATGAGCAGTTCTTC. Its translation is CASSSFLGEGGFGTPYNEQFF.

CDR3 DNA: TGCGCCAGCCGATTGGGGGACTCAAGGGAGACCCAGTACTTC. Encoded protein: CASRLGDSRETQYF. The genes are TRBV5-1 and TRBJ2-5; D perhaps matches TRBD2 (6 bases). There are 14 residues in the CDR3. Trimming removed 7 bases at V and 5 bases at J, with 18 bases between. Germline assignment: CDR1 SGHRS and CDR2 YFSETQ.

V is TRBV5-1 and J is TRBJ1-1, with 8 bases lining up with TRBD1. Germline trimming cut 1 base from V and 0 bases from J; bases unmatched to any gene: 8. Germline V gene sequence: CDR1 SGHRS, CDR2 YFSETQ. CDR3 length equals 17 residues. The CDR3 coding sequence is TGCGCCAGCAGCTTGTTACAGGGGGTCCATATGAACACTGAAGCTTTCTTT. Its protein product is CASSLLQGVHMNTEAFF. Full variable domain (missing parts from reference TRBV5-1 and TRBJ1-1): KAGVTQTPRYLIKTRGQQVTLSCSPISGHRSVSWYQQTPGQGLQFLFEYFSETQRNKGNFPGRFSGRQFSNSRSEMNVSTLELGDSALYLCASSLLQGVHMNTEAFFGQGTRLTVV.

The rearrangement joins TRBV10-3 to TRBJ1-1; D perhaps matches TRBD1 (5 bases). This CDR3 is 13 amino acids long. Per germline, CDR1 ENHRY and CDR2 SYGVKD. V was cut by 0 bases and J by 10 bases, with 12 bases left in between. DNA for the CDR3: TGTGCCATCAGTGAGTCGGGGGGGGTTTCAGCTTTCTTT. It codes for CAISESGGVSAFF.

The chain carries TRBV5-1 and TRBJ2-7; 7 bases match TRBD1. The CDR3 loop spans 16 amino acids. With 3 bases clipped from V and 2 bases from J, the junction kept 11 bases outside the gene matches. Germline V gene data show CDR1 as SGHRS and CDR2 as YFSETQ. This chain's CDR3 is CASSSGPGQRAYEQYF. The CDR3 DNA reads TGCGCCAGCAGCTCCGGGCCGGGACAGAGAGCCTACGAGCAGTACTTC.

The chain uses TRBV7-2 and TRBJ2-3; the D is unclear. V was cut by 2 bases and J by 3 bases, with 9 bases left in between. This CDR3 spans 14 amino acids. CDR1 and CDR2 from the germline V gene are SGHTA and FQGNSA. CDR3 region: CASSLPPTTDTQYF. The CDR3 nucleotides read TGTGCCAGCAGCTTACCTCCTACGACAGATACGCAGTATTTT.

The chain employs TRBV7-2 and TRBJ2-3; a possible D gene is TRBD1 (5 bases). Looked up from germline, CDR1 is SGHTA and CDR2 is FQGNSA. The V gene lost 5 bases and the J gene lost 2 bases, with 17 bases spanning the gap. This CDR3 region has 16 residues. CDR3 nucleotide sequence: TGTGCCAGCAGCCCCCCCAGACAGTTCCACACAGATACGCAGTATTTT. Translation gives CASSPPRQFHTDTQYF.

The CDR3 DNA reads as TGTGCCAGCAGTTTTGGGACAGGGTGGCAGACCCAGTACTTC. Its translation is CASSFGTGWQTQYF. The V call is TRBV27, the J call TRBJ2-5; 9 bases map to TRBD1. This CDR3 comprises 14 residues. V shed 3 bases, J shed 6 bases, and the junction held 5 bases outside the gene matches. The V gene's germline CDR1 is MNHEY and CDR2 SMNVEV (reference sequence).